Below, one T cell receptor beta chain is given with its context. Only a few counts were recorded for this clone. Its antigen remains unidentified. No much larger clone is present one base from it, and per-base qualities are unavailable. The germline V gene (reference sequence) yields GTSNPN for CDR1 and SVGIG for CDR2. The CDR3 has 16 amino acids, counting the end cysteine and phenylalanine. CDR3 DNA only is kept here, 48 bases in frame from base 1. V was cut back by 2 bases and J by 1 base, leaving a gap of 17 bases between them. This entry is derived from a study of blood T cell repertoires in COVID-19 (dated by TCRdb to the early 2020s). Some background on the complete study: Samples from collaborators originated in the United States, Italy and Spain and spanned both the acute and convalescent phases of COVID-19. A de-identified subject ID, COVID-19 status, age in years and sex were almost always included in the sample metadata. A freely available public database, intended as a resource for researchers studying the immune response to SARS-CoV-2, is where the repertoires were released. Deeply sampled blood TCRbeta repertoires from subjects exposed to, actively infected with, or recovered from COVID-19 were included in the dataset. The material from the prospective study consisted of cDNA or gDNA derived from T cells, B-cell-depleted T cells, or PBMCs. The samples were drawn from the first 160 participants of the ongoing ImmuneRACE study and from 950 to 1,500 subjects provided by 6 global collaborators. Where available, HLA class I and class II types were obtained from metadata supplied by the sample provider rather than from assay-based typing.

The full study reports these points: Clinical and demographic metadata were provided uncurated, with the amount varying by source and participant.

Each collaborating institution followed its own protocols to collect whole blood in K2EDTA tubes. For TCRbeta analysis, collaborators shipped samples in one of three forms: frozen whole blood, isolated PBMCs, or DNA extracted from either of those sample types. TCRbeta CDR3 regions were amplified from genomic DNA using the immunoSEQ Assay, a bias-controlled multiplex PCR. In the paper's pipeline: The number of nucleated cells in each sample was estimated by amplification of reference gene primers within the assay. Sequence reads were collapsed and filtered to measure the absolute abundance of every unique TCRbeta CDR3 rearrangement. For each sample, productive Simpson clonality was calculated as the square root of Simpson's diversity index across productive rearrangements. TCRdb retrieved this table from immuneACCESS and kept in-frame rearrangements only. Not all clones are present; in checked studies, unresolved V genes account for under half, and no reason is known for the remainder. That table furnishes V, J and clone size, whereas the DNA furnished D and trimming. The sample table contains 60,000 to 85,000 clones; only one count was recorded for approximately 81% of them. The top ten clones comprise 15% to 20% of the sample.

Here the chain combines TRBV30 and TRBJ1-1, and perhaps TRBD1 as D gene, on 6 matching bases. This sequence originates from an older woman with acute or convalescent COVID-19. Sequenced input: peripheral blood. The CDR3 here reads CAWSKTSGTPNTEAFF. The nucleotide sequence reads TGTGCCTGGAGTAAAACTTCCGGGACACCGAACACTGAAGCTTTCTTT.